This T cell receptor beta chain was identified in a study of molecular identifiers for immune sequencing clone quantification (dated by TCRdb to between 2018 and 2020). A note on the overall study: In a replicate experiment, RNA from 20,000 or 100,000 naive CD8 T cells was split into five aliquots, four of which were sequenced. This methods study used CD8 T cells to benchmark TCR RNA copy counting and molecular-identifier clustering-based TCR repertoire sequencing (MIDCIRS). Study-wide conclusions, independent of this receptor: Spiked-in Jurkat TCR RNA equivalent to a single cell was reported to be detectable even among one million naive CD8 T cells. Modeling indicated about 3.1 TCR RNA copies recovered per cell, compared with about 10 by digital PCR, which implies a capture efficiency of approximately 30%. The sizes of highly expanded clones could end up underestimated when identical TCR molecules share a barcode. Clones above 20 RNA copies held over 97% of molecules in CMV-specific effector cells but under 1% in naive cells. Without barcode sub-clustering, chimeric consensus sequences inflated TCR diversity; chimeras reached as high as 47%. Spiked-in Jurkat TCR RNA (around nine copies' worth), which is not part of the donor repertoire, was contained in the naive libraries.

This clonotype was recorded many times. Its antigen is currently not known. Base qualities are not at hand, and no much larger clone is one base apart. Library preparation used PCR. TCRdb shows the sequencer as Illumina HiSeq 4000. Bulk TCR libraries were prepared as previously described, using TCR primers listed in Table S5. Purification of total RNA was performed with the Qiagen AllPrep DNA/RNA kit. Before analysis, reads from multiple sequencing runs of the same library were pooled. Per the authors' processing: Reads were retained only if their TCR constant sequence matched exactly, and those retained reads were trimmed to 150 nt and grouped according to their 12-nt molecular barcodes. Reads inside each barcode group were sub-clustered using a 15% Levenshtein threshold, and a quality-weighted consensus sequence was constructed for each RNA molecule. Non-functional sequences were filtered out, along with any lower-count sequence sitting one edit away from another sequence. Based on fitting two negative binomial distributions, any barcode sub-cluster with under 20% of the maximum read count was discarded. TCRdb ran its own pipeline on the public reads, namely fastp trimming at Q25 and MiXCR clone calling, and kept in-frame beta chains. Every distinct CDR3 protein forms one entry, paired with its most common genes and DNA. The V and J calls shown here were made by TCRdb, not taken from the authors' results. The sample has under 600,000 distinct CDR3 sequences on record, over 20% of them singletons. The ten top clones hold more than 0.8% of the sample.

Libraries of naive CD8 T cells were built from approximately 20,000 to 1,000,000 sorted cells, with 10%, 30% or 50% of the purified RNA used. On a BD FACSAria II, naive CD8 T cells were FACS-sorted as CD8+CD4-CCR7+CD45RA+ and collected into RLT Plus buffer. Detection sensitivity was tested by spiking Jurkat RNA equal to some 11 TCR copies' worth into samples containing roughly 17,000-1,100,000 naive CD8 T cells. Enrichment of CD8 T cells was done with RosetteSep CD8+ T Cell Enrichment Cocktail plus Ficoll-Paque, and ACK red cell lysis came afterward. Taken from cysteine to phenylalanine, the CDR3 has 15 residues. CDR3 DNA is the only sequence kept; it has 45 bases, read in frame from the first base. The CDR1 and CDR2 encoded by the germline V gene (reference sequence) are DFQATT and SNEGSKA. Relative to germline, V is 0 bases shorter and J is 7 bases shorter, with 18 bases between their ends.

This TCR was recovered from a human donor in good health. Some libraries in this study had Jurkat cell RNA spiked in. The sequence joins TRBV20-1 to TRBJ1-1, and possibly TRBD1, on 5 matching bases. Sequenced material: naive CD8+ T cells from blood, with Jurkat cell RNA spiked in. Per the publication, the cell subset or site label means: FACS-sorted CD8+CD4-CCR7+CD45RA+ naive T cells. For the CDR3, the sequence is CSARDLGGVWIEAFF. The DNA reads TGCAGTGCTAGAGATCTTGGAGGGGTGTGGATTGAAGCTTTCTTT.